Below, one TCR beta chain is given with its context. A much larger clone lies a single base off, so this may be a read error. The data were obtained in a study of tumor-infiltrating lymphocytes in primary liver carcinoma. Total RNA (about 500 ng) served as template for TCR beta cDNA synthesis primed by a constant-region primer. Libraries for TCR beta were built through three nested multiplex PCR rounds, which together made up a slightly modified ARM-PCR procedure. In the first two PCR rounds, TRBV1-TRBV30 forward primers were paired with a C-beta reverse primer, and each round lasted approximately 9 cycles. TCRdb analysed the multiplex PCR reads with MiXCR anew, one entry per CDR3 protein. The sample yields roughly 330,000 distinct CDR3 sequences, about 65% seen once. Alongside blood RNA obtained from unsorted whole blood, germline DNA was also extracted. Trimming took 6 bases from V and 4 from J, leaving 8 bases between them. Germline V gives CDR1 LGHNT, CDR2 FRNRAP. CDR3 size: 12 residues.

The V call is TRBV12-5, the J call TRBJ2-3, with unresolved D. Sequenced sample: peripheral blood. The receptor comes from a man between 40 and 49 years old with primary liver carcinoma and hepatitis B virus infection. Here the CDR3 reads CASGERSDTQYF. In DNA form, the CDR3 reads TGTGCTAGTGGGGAGAGATCAGATACGCAGTATTTT.